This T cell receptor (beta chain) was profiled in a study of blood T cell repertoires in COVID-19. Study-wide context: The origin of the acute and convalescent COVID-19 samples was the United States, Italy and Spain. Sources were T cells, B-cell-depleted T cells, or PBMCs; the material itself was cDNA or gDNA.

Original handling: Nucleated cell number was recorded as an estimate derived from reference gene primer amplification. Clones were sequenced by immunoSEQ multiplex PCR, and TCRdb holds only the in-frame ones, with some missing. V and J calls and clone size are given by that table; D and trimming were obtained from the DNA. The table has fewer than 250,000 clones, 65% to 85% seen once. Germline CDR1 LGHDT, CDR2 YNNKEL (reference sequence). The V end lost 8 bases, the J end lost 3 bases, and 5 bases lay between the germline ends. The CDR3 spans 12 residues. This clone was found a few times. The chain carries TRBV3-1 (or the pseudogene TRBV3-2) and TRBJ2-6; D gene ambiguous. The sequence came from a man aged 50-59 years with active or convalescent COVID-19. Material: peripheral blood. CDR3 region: CASHGGANVLTF. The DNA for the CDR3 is TGTGCCAGCCACGGTGGGGCCAACGTCCTGACTTTC.